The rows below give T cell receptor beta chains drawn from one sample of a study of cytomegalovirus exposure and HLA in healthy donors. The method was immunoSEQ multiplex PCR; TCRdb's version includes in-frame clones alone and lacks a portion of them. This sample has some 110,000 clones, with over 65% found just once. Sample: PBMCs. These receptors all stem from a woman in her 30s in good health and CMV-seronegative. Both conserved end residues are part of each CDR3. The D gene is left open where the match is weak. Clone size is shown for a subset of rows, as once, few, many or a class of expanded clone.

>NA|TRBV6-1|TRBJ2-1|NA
CASSEVGEGGAKRYNEQFF
TGTGCCAGCAGTGAGGTTGGGGAAGGAGGGGCCAAGCGGTACAATGAGCAGTTCTTC
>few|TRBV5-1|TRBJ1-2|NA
CASGWGREGYGYTF
TGCGCCAGCGGATGGGGCAGGGAGGGATATGGCTACACCTTC
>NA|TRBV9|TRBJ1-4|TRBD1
CASSVGDSGGEKLFF
TGTGCCAGCAGCGTAGGGGACAGTGGAGGTGAAAAACTGTTTTTT
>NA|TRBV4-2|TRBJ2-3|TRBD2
CASSQASGGSIDTQYF
TGTGCCAGCAGCCAAGCCAGCGGGGGAAGTATAGATACGCAGTATTTT
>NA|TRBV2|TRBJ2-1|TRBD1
CASRNQGADEQFF
TGTGCCAGCAGGAACCAGGGGGCTGATGAGCAGTTCTTC
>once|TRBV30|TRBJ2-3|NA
CAWGGQLRDTQYF
TGTGCCTGGGGTGGACAGTTGAGGGATACGCAGTATTTT
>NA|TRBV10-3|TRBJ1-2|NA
CATEESTATSYGYTF
TGTGCCACCGAAGAGTCGACAGCGACCAGCTATGGCTACACCTTC
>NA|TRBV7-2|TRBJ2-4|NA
CASRPLGAKNIQYF
TGTGCCAGCCGGCCCTTGGGCGCCAAAAACATTCAGTACTTC
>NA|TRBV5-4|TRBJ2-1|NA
CASSFGQSDEQFF
TGTGCCAGCAGCTTCGGCCAAAGCGATGAGCAGTTCTTC
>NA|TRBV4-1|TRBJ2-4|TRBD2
CASSQEGPGGLAKNIQYF
TGCGCCAGCAGCCAAGAGGGGCCGGGGGGGTTGGCCAAAAACATTCAGTACTTC
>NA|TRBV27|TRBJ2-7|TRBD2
CASSSGLAGHEQYF
TGTGCCAGCAGCTCAGGACTAGCCGGGCACGAGCAGTACTTC
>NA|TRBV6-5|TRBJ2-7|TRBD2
CATQLAGLGEQYF
TGTGCCACCCAACTAGCGGGATTGGGGGAGCAGTACTTC
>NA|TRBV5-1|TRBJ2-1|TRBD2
CASMSREGGNNEQFF
TGCGCCAGCATGTCCCGGGAGGGGGGAAACAATGAGCAGTTCTTC
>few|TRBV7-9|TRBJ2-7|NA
CASSLSQGRGQYF
TGTGCCAGCAGCTTATCGCAAGGCAGGGGGCAGTACTTC
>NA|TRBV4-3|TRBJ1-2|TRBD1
CASSQDSSTGGSLYGYTF
TGCGCCAGCAGCCAAGATTCGTCGACAGGGGGATCCCTGTATGGCTACACCTTC
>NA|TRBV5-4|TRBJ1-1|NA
CASSFNTGSEAFF
TGTGCCAGCAGCTTCAATACAGGGTCTGAAGCTTTCTTT
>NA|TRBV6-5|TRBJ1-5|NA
CASRLYRDGQPQHF
TGTGCCAGCAGGTTGTACAGGGACGGTCAGCCCCAGCATTTT
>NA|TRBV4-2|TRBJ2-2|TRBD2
CASSQELADLNRELFF
TGTGCCAGCAGCCAAGAACTAGCGGATTTGAACAGGGAGCTGTTTTTT
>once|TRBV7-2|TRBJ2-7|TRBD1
CASSSDRGSSYEQYF
TGTGCCAGCAGCTCAGACAGGGGGAGCTCCTACGAGCAGTACTTC
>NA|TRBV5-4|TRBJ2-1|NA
CASSFWRAILDEQFF
TGTGCCAGCAGCTTTTGGCGGGCGATCTTGGATGAGCAGTTCTTC
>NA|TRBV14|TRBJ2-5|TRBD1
CASSQGQGRVAYTQYF
TGTGCCAGCAGCCAAGGACAGGGCAGGGTTGCATATACCCAGTACTTC
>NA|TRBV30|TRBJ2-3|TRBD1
CAWSAGTGRTDTQYF
TGTGCCTGGAGTGCCGGGACAGGGCGCACAGATACGCAGTATTTT
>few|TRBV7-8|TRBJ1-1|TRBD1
CASSLSTGGRTEAFF
TGTGCCAGCAGCTTATCGACAGGGGGGCGAACTGAAGCTTTCTTT
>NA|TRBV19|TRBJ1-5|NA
CASSSNVDQPQHF
TGTGCCAGTAGTTCGAACGTAGATCAGCCCCAGCATTTT